Listed here are 30 T cell receptor beta chains from one sample, sequenced in a study of T cells in narcolepsy. Repertoires were generated with immunoSEQ multiplex PCR, while TCRdb's copy carries only in-frame clones and drops some. The repertoire includes about 24,000 clones, approximately 85% of them detected once, and roughly a tenth sits in the top ten. Sequencing was performed on memory (CD45RA-) CD4+ T cells from blood. The receptors originated from a human donor in good health.

The chain uses TRBV5-5 and TRBJ2-7; no reliable D call. CDR3 length equals 14 residues. From germline, CDR1 is SGHKS and CDR2 YYEKEE (reference sequence). Trimming left V 5 bases short and J 8 bases short, with 20 bases between. In DNA, the CDR3 is TGTGCCAGCAGTAGGTCCCCACAGAGCGAACAGCAGTACTTC. Its translation: CASSRSPQSEQQYF. Full variable domain (outside the CDR3, taken from reference TRBV5-5 and TRBJ2-7): DAGVTQSPTHLIKTRGQQVTLRCSPISGHKSVSWYQQVLGQGPQFIFQYYEKEERGRGNFPDRFSARQFPNYSSELNVNALLLGDSALYLCASSRSPQSEQQYFGPGTRLTVT.

V is TRBV5-1 and J is TRBJ1-6, with 7 positions matching TRBD1. V shed 4 bases, J shed 10 bases, and the junction held 8 bases outside the gene matches. The CDR3 loop spans 14 amino acids. Germline lookup yields CDR1 SGHRS and CDR2 YFSETQ. CDR3 sequence: CASSRTGERSPLHF. In DNA form, the CDR3 reads TGCGCCAGCAGCAGAACAGGGGAACGATCACCCCTCCACTTT. Full variable domain (rest looked up from reference TRBV5-1 and TRBJ1-6): KAGVTQTPRYLIKTRGQQVTLSCSPISGHRSVSWYQQTPGQGLQFLFEYFSETQRNKGNFPGRFSGRQFSNSRSEMNVSTLELGDSALYLCASSRTGERSPLHFGNGTRLTVT.

Here the CDR3 reads CASGGDPTDTQYF. The DNA of the CDR3 is TGTGCCAGCGGAGGAGACCCCACAGATACGCAGTATTTT. The J gene is TRBJ2-3, the V gene TRBV2, with D possibly TRBD2 on 5 matching bases. The V end was cut by 8 bases, the J end by 2 bases, with 11 bases between. Germline values: CDR1 SNHLY, CDR2 FYNNEI. The CDR3 has 13 amino acids.

In DNA, the CDR3 is TGCAGCGGAGAACAGGCCTTGAACACTGAAGCTTTCTTT. Its translation is CSGEQALNTEAFF. The J gene is TRBJ1-1, the V gene TRBV29-1; a weak D match, TRBD1 (5 bases). The CDR3 extends over 13 amino acids. Germline-derived CDR1 and CDR2 are SQVTM and ANQGSEA. The germline V and J ends were trimmed by 7 bases and 0 bases, with 12 bases remaining between them.

The chain couples TRBV29-1 to TRBJ2-4; D may correspond to TRBD1 or TRBD2 (5 bases each). Germline CDR1 reads SQVTM; CDR2 reads ANQGSEA. This CDR3 has 12 residues. Trimming took 4 bases from V and 5 from J, leaving 9 bases between them. The CDR3 nucleotides read TGCAGCGTTGGGGACCCTGAAAACATTCAGTACTTC. Translated: CSVGDPENIQYF.

J is TRBJ2-1 and V is TRBV6-6; 7 nucleotides align to TRBD2. This CDR3 is built from 14 residues. Germline V gene data show CDR1 as MNHNY and CDR2 as SVGAGI (reference sequence). Trimming cost V 6 bases and J 6 bases; bases outside gene matches: 8. The CDR3 loop is CASSLWREFNEQFF. DNA for the CDR3: TGTGCCAGCAGCCTCTGGCGGGAGTTCAATGAGCAGTTCTTC.

The V gene is TRBV28, the J gene TRBJ2-5, with 7 bases lining up with TRBD1. The trim removed 2 bases at V and 2 bases at J, leaving 2 bases unmatched. CDR1 is MDHEN and CDR2 is SYDVKM in the germline V gene. There are 14 residues in the CDR3. CDR3 sequence (DNA): TGTGCCAGCAGTTTAATGGGACAGCAAGAGACCCAGTACTTC. Amino acid sequence: CASSLMGQQETQYF.

V gene TRBV6-6 combines with J gene TRBJ2-7, with 7 bases fitting TRBD1. CDR1 and CDR2 (germline): MNHNY, SVGAGI (reference sequence). V lost 6 bases, J lost 4 bases, and 9 bases stayed unmatched. The CDR3 has 14 residues. CDR3 sequence: CASRRGTQGYEQYF. For the CDR3, the DNA is TGTGCCAGCAGACGGGGAACACAGGGGTACGAGCAGTACTTC.

The chain carries TRBV19 and TRBJ2-5, with 9 positions matching TRBD2. Losses at the gene ends were 5 bases for V and 7 bases for J; bases not matched to a gene: 5. Germline V gives CDR1 LNHDA, CDR2 SQIVND (reference sequence). The CDR3 length is 13 residues. Here the CDR3 reads CASSGSGSATQYF. Here the CDR3 DNA reads TGTGCCAGTAGTGGTAGCGGGAGTGCGACCCAGTACTTC.

A single count supports this clone. The V gene is TRBV6-1, the J gene TRBJ2-3; 7 bases map to TRBD2. The CDR3 consists of 13 residues. Germline V gene lookup returns CDR1 MNHNS and CDR2 SASEGT. J gave up 3 bases and V 5 bases, and 2 bases lay outside the gene matches. The chain's CDR3 is CASSSGRTDTQYF. Here the CDR3 DNA reads TGTGCCAGCAGTTCCGGGAGGACAGATACGCAGTATTTT.

This clone appeared a few times. This rearrangement joins TRBV7-8 to TRBJ2-1; D uncertain. The CDR3 sequence is 13 residues long. CDR1 is SGHVS, CDR2 FQNEAQ, per germline. V was pared by 4 bases and J by 5 bases, with 9 bases between. CDR3 DNA: TGTGCCAGCAGCTCCCGGCTAGACAATGAGCAGTTCTTC. Its translation: CASSSRLDNEQFF.

This clone has a single count. This chain uses TRBV18 with TRBJ1-5; D is perhaps TRBD1 (5 bases). The germline gives CDR1 KGHSH, CDR2 LQKENI. V was clipped by 2 bases and J by 5 bases, with 13 bases between them. This CDR3 comprises 15 residues. CDR3 sequence reads: CASSPSPDMDQPQHF. In DNA form, the CDR3 reads TGTGCCAGCTCACCATCTCCGGACATGGATCAGCCCCAGCATTTT.

The chain's CDR3 is CASSVASGSSTDTQYF. As DNA, the CDR3 is TGTGCCAGCAGTGTTGCTAGCGGGAGTAGCACAGATACGCAGTATTTT. The J gene is TRBJ2-3, the V gene TRBV2, with 10 nucleotides matching TRBD2. CDR3 size: 16 residues. Germline values: CDR1 SNHLY, CDR2 FYNNEI. J lost 0 bases, V lost 4 bases, and 4 bases had no gene match.

The V and J genes are TRBV10-3 and TRBJ1-5; 7 bases align to TRBD1. In germline, CDR1 is ENHRY, CDR2 SYGVKD. The junction had 3 bases not matched to a gene; V was cut back by 5 bases and J by 2 bases. The CDR3 covers 14 residues. DNA of the CDR3: TGTGCCATCAGTTCCGACAGGGGCAATCAGCCCCAGCATTTT. It codes for CAISSDRGNQPQHF.

The genes are TRBV7-2 and TRBJ1-2, with 8 bases matching TRBD1. The J segment lost 4 bases and the V segment lost 0 bases, leaving 4 bases of the junction unmatched. The germline V gene encodes CDR1 SGHTA and CDR2 FQGNSA. The CDR3 runs to 15 residues. This CDR3 is CASSLAGQGAYGYTF. CDR3 sequence (DNA): TGTGCCAGCAGCTTAGCGGGGCAGGGGGCCTATGGCTACACCTTC.

This chain joins TRBV18 and TRBJ2-3; TRBD1 is a possible D gene (5 bases). V was shortened by 4 bases and J by 1 base, with 12 bases between the two germline ends. From germline, CDR1 is KGHSH and CDR2 LQKENI. The CDR3 totals 15 residues. The DNA of the CDR3 is TGTGCCAGCTCACAAATCGACAGCGGCACAGATACGCAGTATTTT. Translation: CASSQIDSGTDTQYF.

The rearrangement joins TRBV9 to TRBJ2-5, with 13 bases fitting TRBD2. CDR1 is SGDLS, CDR2 YYNGEE, per germline. This CDR3 has 14 residues. The ends lost 4 bases at V and 11 bases at J; junction bases unmatched: 8. This chain's CDR3 is CASSTGLAGVEQYF. The CDR3 region has the DNA TGTGCCAGCAGCACCGGACTAGCGGGAGTAGAGCAGTACTTC.

The chain couples TRBV5-4 to TRBJ2-1; 7 bases match TRBD2. The CDR3 has 14 amino acids. V shed 4 bases and J 8 bases; nucleotides not matched to a gene: 9. Germline CDR1 reads SGHNT; CDR2 reads YYREEE (reference sequence). CDR3 DNA: TGTGCCAGCAGCGCGGCGGGAGTGAAGGATGAGCAGTTCTTC. As protein: CASSAAGVKDEQFF.

This chain links TRBV27 with TRBJ2-7; possible D gene TRBD2, 5 bases. The CDR3 totals 12 residues. V gave up 3 bases and J gave up 6 bases, with 9 bases separating them. CDR1 is MNHEY and CDR2 is SMNVEV in the germline V gene (reference sequence). CDR3 protein: CASSFPLGEQYF. In nucleotides, the CDR3 is TGTGCCAGCAGTTTCCCACTAGGCGAGCAGTACTTC.

The chain carries TRBV28 and TRBJ2-7; 8 bases match TRBD2. Losses at the gene ends were 7 bases for V and 7 bases for J; bases not matched to a gene: 9. The V gene's germline CDR1 is MDHEN and CDR2 SYDVKM. The CDR3 sequence is 13 residues long. CDR3 region: CASTPGGEREQYF. CDR3 nucleotide sequence: TGTGCCAGCACCCCGGGAGGGGAGAGGGAGCAGTACTTC.

The CDR3 DNA follows: TGTGCCAGTAGTTTGGGACACGCGACCTACGAGCAGTACTTC. Translated: CASSLGHATYEQYF. J is TRBJ2-7 and V is TRBV19; TRBD1 might be the D (6 bases). Germline V gene data show CDR1 as LNHDA and CDR2 as SQIVND (reference sequence). The CDR3 sequence is 14 residues long. V shed 5 bases and J shed 2 bases, with 13 bases lying between them.

The chain combines TRBV5-4 with TRBJ2-5; 7 bases align to TRBD2. CDR1 and CDR2 (germline): SGHNT, YYREEE (reference sequence). V gave up 5 bases and J gave up 4 bases; unmatched junction bases: 8. The CDR3 is made up of 14 amino acids. As DNA, the CDR3 is TGTGCCAGCAGGTCGGGAGGAGAGGGAGAGACCCAGTACTTC. This codes for CASRSGGEGETQYF. Using reference TRBV5-4 and TRBJ2-5 for the parts outside the CDR3, the full variable domain is ETGVTQSPTHLIKTRGQQVTLRCSSQSGHNTVSWYQQALGQGPQFIFQYYREEENGRGNFPPRFSGLQFPNYSSELNVNALELDDSALYLCASRSGGEGETQYFGPGTRLLVL.

The count of this clone is one. The V call is TRBV19, the J call TRBJ2-7; 10 bases agree with TRBD1. Per the germline V gene, CDR1 is LNHDA and CDR2 is SQIVND (reference sequence). V trimming: 4 bases; J trimming: 4 bases; junction bases outside the gene matches: 1. The CDR3 sequence is 13 residues long. The CDR3 bases are TGTGCCAGTAGTACGGACAGGGGGTACGAGCAGTACTTC. Its protein is CASSTDRGYEQYF.

The chain recombines TRBV5-5 with TRBJ1-4; a possible D gene is TRBD1 (6 bases). Trimming took off 5 bases at V and 5 bases at J, with 13 bases between the two ends. Germline values: CDR1 SGHKS, CDR2 YYEKEE (reference sequence). The CDR3 runs 14 residues. The CDR3 is CASSYRVENEKLFF. The DNA for the CDR3 is TGTGCCAGCAGTTACAGGGTTGAAAATGAAAAACTGTTTTTT. Full variable domain (missing parts from reference TRBV5-5 and TRBJ1-4): DAGVTQSPTHLIKTRGQQVTLRCSPISGHKSVSWYQQVLGQGPQFIFQYYEKEERGRGNFPDRFSARQFPNYSSELNVNALLLGDSALYLCASSYRVENEKLFFGSGTQLSVL.

The rearrangement links TRBV19 to TRBJ2-1; 7 nucleotides agree with TRBD2. V gave up 2 bases and J gave up 8 bases; unmatched junction bases: 6. CDR3 size: 14 residues. Per the germline V gene, CDR1 is LNHDA and CDR2 is SQIVND (reference sequence). The CDR3 here is CASSIPGLHHEQFF. The CDR3 bases are TGTGCCAGTAGTATACCGGGACTACACCATGAGCAGTTCTTC.

The sample holds one count of this clone. The chain recombines TRBV2 with TRBJ2-1, with D unclear. The V and J ends lost 7 bases and 5 bases respectively, with 9 bases between them. From germline, CDR1 is SNHLY and CDR2 FYNNEI. This CDR3 comprises 12 residues. The CDR3 DNA reads TGTGCCAGCAATCACGATCACAATGAGCAGTTCTTC. Its protein is CASNHDHNEQFF.

A remark on this clone: This sample also contains other DNA sequences that code for the same CDR3. In DNA, the CDR3 is TGTGCCAGTTGGGGTCGACTCACAGATACGCAGTATTTT. It yields the protein CASWGRLTDTQYF. J is TRBJ2-3 and V is TRBV18, with no clear D. This CDR3 is built from 13 residues. Between the trimmed V and J ends, which lost 9 bases and 2 bases, there was a span of 12 bases. Per germline, CDR1 KGHSH and CDR2 LQKENI.

V is TRBV7-2 and J is TRBJ2-2, with a weak D call TRBD2 (6 bases). The CDR3 consists of 14 residues. Per germline, CDR1 SGHTA and CDR2 FQGNSA. The V end was cut by 5 bases, the J end by 7 bases, with 14 bases between. The CDR3 here is CASSTSQVDGELFF. The CDR3 bases are TGTGCCAGCAGCACTAGCCAGGTTGACGGGGAGCTGTTTTTT.

The chain joins TRBV5-6 to TRBJ2-5; 8 bases fit TRBD1. V shed 4 bases, J shed 5 bases, and the junction held 7 bases outside the gene matches. This CDR3 comprises 14 residues. Germline V gene sequence: CDR1 SGHDT, CDR2 YYEEEE. The CDR3 spells CASSLDRARETQYF. As DNA, the CDR3 is TGTGCCAGCAGCCTGGACAGGGCGCGGGAGACCCAGTACTTC.

V gene TRBV28 combines with J gene TRBJ2-7; D not resolved. The CDR3 extends over 12 amino acids. V was pared by 3 bases and J by 4 bases, with 7 bases between. In germline, CDR1 is MDHEN, CDR2 SYDVKM. CDR3 sequence: CASSFREYEQYF. The CDR3 nucleotides read TGTGCCAGCAGTTTTAGAGAATACGAGCAGTACTTC.